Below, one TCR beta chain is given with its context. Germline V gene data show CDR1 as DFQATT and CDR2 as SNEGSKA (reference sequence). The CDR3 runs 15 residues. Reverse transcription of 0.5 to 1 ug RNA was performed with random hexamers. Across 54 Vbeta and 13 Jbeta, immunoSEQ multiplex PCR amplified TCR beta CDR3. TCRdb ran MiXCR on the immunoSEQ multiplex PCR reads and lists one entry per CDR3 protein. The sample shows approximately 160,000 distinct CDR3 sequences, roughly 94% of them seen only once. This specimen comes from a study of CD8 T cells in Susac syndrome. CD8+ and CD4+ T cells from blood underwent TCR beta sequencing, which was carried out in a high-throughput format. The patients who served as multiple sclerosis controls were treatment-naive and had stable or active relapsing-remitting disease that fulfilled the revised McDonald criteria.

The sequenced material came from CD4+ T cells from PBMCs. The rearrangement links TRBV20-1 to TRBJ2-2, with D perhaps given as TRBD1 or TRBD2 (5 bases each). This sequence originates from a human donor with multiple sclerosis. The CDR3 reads CSARAGTSPTGELFF. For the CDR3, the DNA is TGCAGCGCCAGGGCGGGTACTAGTCCTACCGGGGAGCTGTTTTTT.